Listed below are T cell receptor beta chains from one sample, sequenced in a study of glioma-infiltrating T cells after dendritic cell vaccination. TCRdb's table, derived via immunoSEQ multiplex PCR, lists solely in-frame clones and lacks some. This sample has roughly 100,000 clones, with approximately 80% found just once. The sample was blood, taken before dendritic cell vaccination. These receptors all come from a human donor with glioblastoma. The conserved cysteine and the conserved F or W are not part of the CDR3 here. The D gene is left open where the match is weak.

v_call	cdr3_length	j_call	d_call	cdr3_aa
TRBV9	16	TRBJ1-2	.	ASSVEEAGLSRIYGYT
TRBV5-1	14	TRBJ1-6	TRBD1	ASSIKQGAGDSPLH
TRBV27	15	TRBJ2-7	TRBD1	ASSSYPGQGRAYEQY
TRBV11-2	14	TRBJ2-2	.	ASTGRVGGFRGELF
TRBV2	12	TRBJ2-2	.	ASSELANTGELF
TRBV19	13	TRBJ2-2	.	ASSTGTPNTGELF
TRBV10-3	15	TRBJ2-6	.	AISEGYGVSGANVLT
TRBV4-1	14	TRBJ2-1	.	ASSQGDSTTGYEQF
TRBV7-6	10	TRBJ2-5	.	ASSPSRVTQY
TRBV6-1	13	TRBJ2-7	TRBD2	ASSSGLAGGLEQY
TRBV5-1	10	TRBJ2-7	.	ASSEGFYEQY
TRBV25-1	13	TRBJ1-2	.	ASSELTVKNYGYT
TRBV2	13	TRBJ2-5	TRBD2	ASGGLAGFGETQY
TRBV9	13	TRBJ1-2	.	ASSVEPGVLDGYT
TRBV4-2	13	TRBJ2-6	.	ASGRTASGANVLT
TRBV29-1	16	TRBJ2-1	TRBD2	SVKPFGTSGGGIYEQF
TRBV9	13	TRBJ2-5	.	ASSVGYRPQETQY
TRBV6-1	11	TRBJ1-5	.	AISESWREPQH
TRBV9	11	TRBJ2-1	TRBD2	ASGTTYPYEQF
TRBV4-2	12	TRBJ2-2	.	ASSQGLDTGELF
TRBV2	11	TRBJ2-2	.	ASSDPGAGELF
TRBV2	9	TRBJ1-1	.	ASSQTVEAF
TRBV27	12	TRBJ2-7	.	ASSLSDGTYEQY
TRBV27	9	TRBJ2-7	.	ASGLVIKQY
TRBV5-1	16	TRBJ2-5	.	ASSLGAGDLSGQETQY
TRBV7-7	11	TRBJ2-7	.	ASSPGLSYEQY
TRBV28	13	TRBJ1-1	TRBD1	ASPGDRGQNTEAF
TRBV5-4	11	TRBJ2-7	.	ASSLGHLDEQY
TRBV7-2	12	TRBJ2-5	TRBD1	ASSLRQGHMAQY
TRBV19	15	TRBJ1-1	TRBD1	ASSIGTGTGAAQGAF
TRBV4-1	16	TRBJ2-5	TRBD2	ASSLYSDSGGAAETQY
TRBV12-5	13	TRBJ1-5	.	ASGFQGISSQPQH
TRBV19	12	TRBJ2-7	TRBD2	ASSIAGGGYEQY
TRBV6-5	13	TRBJ2-7	TRBD1	ASSYSGTGHYEQY
TRBV5-6	13	TRBJ1-4	TRBD1	ASSFLTGSGEKLF
TRBV5-1	12	TRBJ2-7	TRBD1	ASSLQQGANEQY
TRBV27	10	TRBJ1-2	.	ACGGGNYGYT
TRBV19	10	TRBJ1-6	.	ASSQNNSPLH
TRBV5-6	13	TRBJ2-3	.	ASKEGGARTDTQY
TRBV4-1	14	TRBJ1-1	.	ASSQGTGPVNTEAF
TRBV4-1	13	TRBJ1-5	.	ASSQTGRSNQPQH
TRBV30	12	TRBJ1-5	.	AWSPRGGHQPQH
TRBV29-1	10	TRBJ1-2	.	SVEQDNYGYT
TRBV13	13	TRBJ2-5	.	ASSQAARNQETQY
TRBV11-3	13	TRBJ1-3	TRBD1	ASSASGGGGNTIY
TRBV7-2	14	TRBJ1-1	TRBD1	ASSLGKTGGGTEAF
TRBV4-3	14	TRBJ2-1	TRBD2	ASSHGGLAGYNEQF
TRBV7-8	13	TRBJ2-7	TRBD1	ASSRRTGGSYEQY
TRBV30	9	TRBJ1-1	.	AWSDYTEAF
TRBV15	12	TRBJ1-4	.	ATSGTGTREKLF
TRBV25-1	14	TRBJ2-3	.	ASSESGPSGPDTQY
TRBV11-2	13	TRBJ2-7	TRBD2	ASSPGLAVIEEQY
TRBV5-4	11	TRBJ2-7	TRBD1	ASSIQGYYEQY
TRBV6-1	11	TRBJ2-1	TRBD1	ASSSQGHNEQF
TRBV9	13	TRBJ2-5	TRBD1	ASSGGQGVDETQY